The text below deals with one T cell receptor (beta chain). TCR libraries were built in bulk with a published protocol and specific TCR primers. TCRdb re-derived calls from the PCR reads in MiXCR, one entry per CDR3 protein. The sample holds hundreds of thousands of distinct CDR3 sequences, roughly 25% seen once. The sample comes from a study of molecular identifiers for immune sequencing clone quantification. Across the whole study: In replicates, the authors split RNA from roughly 20,000 or 100,000 naive CD8 cells five ways and sequenced four.

For naive CD8 T cells, sorting used the CD8+CD4-CCR7+CD45RA+ phenotype. CDR3 length: 15 residues. Germline lookup yields CDR1 MDHEN and CDR2 SYDVKM. V trimming: 11 bases; J trimming: 3 bases; junction bases outside the gene matches: 13. The chain recombines TRBV28 with TRBJ2-1; 7 bases line up with TRBD2. Sequenced material: naive CD8+ T cells from blood, with Jurkat cell RNA spiked in. The subset was: FACS-sorted CD8+CD4-CCR7+CD45RA+ naive T cells. The receptor was isolated from a human donor in good health. Some libraries in this study had Jurkat cell RNA spiked in. The CDR3 sequence: CACSPAGAVYNEQFF. The CDR3 DNA follows: TGTGCCTGCTCTCCCGCGGGAGCGGTCTACAATGAGCAGTTCTTC.